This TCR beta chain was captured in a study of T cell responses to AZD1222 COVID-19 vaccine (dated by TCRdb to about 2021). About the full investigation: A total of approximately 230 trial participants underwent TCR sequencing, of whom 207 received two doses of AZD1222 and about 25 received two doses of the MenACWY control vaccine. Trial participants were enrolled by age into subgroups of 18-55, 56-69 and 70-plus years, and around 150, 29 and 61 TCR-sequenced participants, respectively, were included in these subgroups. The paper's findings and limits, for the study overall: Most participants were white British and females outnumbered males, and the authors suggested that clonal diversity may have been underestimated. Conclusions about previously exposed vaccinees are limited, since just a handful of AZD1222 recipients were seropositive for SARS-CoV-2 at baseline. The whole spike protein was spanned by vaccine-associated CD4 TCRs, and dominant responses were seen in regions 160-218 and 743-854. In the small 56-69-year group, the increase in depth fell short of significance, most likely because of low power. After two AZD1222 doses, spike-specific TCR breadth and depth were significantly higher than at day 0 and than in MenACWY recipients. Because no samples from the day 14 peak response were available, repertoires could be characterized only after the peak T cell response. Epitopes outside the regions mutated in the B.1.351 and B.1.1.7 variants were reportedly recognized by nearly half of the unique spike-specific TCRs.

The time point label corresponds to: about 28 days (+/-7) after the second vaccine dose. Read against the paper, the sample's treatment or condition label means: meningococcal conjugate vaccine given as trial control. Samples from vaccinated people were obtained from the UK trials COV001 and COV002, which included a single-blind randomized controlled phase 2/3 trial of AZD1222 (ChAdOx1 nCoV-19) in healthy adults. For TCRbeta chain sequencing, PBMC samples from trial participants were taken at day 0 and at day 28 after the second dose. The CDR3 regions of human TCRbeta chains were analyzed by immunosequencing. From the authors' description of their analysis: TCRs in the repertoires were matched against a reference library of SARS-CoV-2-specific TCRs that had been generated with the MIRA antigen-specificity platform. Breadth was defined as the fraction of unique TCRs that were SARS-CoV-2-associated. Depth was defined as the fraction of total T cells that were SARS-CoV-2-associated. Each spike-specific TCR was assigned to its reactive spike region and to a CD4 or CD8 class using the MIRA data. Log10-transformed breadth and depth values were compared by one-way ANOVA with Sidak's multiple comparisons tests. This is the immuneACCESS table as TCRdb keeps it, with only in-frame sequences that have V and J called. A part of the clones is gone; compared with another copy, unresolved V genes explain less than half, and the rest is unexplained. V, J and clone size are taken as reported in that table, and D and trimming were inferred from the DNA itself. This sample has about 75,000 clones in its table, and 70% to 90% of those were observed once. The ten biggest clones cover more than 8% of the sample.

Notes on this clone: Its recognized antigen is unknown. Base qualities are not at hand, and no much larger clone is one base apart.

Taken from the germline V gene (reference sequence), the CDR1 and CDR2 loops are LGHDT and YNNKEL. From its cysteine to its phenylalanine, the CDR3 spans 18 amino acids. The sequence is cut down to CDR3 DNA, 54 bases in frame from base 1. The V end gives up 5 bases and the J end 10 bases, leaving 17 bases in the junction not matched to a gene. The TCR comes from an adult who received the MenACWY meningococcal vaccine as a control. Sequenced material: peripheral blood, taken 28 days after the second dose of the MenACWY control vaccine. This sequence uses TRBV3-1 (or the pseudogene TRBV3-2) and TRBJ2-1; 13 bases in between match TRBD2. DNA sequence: TGTGCCAGCAGCGAGGGACTAGCGGGGCGCTCGCCCAATAGAGAGCAGTTCTTC. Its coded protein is CASSEGLAGRSPNREQFF.